This paragraph covers one T cell receptor (beta chain) sequence. Its antigen is currently unknown. TCRdb recomputed calls from the 5' RACE reads with MiXCR, one row per CDR3 protein. The repertoire holds 400,000 to 550,000 distinct CDR3 sequences, 22% seen once, with 0.8% to 1% in the top ten. From germline, CDR1 is SGHNT and CDR2 YYREEE (reference sequence). V was pared by 2 bases and J by 3 bases, with 12 bases between. This CDR3 has 15 amino acids. This entry comes from a study of identical twins. The study's findings and limits: Out-of-frame TCR alpha sharing observed in monozygotic twins exceeded model estimates. Invariant T cells like MAIT and iNKT could partly confound the zero-insertion analyses.

These sequences were also reported in another study, on T cells expressing NK-cell markers. In that study: A range of roughly 1.0-8% of CD8+ T cells consisted of dominant NKG2C+ clonotypes in 5 to 7 donors. Expanded clones of NKG2C+ T cells had an unclear HCMV specificity.

Sequencing was carried out using CD4+ T cells sorted from blood. The chain carries TRBV5-4 and TRBJ2-4, with D maybe TRBD1 (5 bases). This sequence was found in a woman in her late teens or twenties in good health. Here the CDR3 DNA reads TGTGCCAGCAGCTTTGGGGCAGCCGGCAAAAACATTCAGTACTTC. Translating gives CASSFGAAGKNIQYF. The entire variable domain, with the rest obtained from reference TRBV5-4 and TRBJ2-4, is as follows: ETGVTQSPTHLIKTRGQQVTLRCSSQSGHNTVSWYQQALGQGPQFIFQYYREEENGRGNFPPRFSGLQFPNYSSELNVNALELDDSALYLCASSFGAAGKNIQYFGAGTRLSVL.